This is a list of T cell receptor beta chains from one sample in a study of T cells in Graves' hyperthyroidism and ophthalmopathy. MiXCR, run by TCRdb on the multiplex PCR reads, gives a single entry per CDR3 protein. The sample yields about 270,000 distinct CDR3 sequences, roughly 22% seen once. Sequencing input: blood. The receptors derive from a young man with Graves' ophthalmopathy. The CDR3 runs from the conserved cysteine through the conserved F or W. The D gene is left open where the match is weak. A row's size may be missing; if present it is once, few, many or a size class.

clone_size: few; v_call: TRBV28; d_call: .; cdr3_length: 13; j_call: TRBJ1-5; cdr3_aa: CASYGPRNQPQHF
clone_size: .; v_call: TRBV28; d_call: TRBD1; cdr3_length: 14; j_call: TRBJ2-2; cdr3_aa: CARGHRGQTGELFF
clone_size: .; v_call: TRBV2; d_call: .; cdr3_length: 15; j_call: TRBJ1-6; cdr3_aa: CASRPGILGNSPLHF
clone_size: .; v_call: TRBV20-1; d_call: .; cdr3_length: 13; j_call: TRBJ1-5; cdr3_aa: CSARDPRQLAQHF
clone_size: .; v_call: TRBV27; d_call: .; cdr3_length: 15; j_call: TRBJ1-2; cdr3_aa: CASSDTNPANYGYTF
clone_size: .; v_call: TRBV7-3; d_call: .; cdr3_length: 13; j_call: TRBJ1-2; cdr3_aa: CASSLDNNYGYTF
clone_size: few; v_call: TRBV5-1; d_call: .; cdr3_length: 14; j_call: TRBJ2-5; cdr3_aa: CASSLGPNQETQYF
clone_size: many; v_call: TRBV10-3; d_call: .; cdr3_length: 13; j_call: TRBJ2-7; cdr3_aa: CAISETGSYEQYF
clone_size: few; v_call: TRBV28; d_call: .; cdr3_length: 14; j_call: TRBJ2-3; cdr3_aa: CASSLGVRTDTQYF
clone_size: .; v_call: TRBV20-1; d_call: .; cdr3_length: 12; j_call: TRBJ2-7; cdr3_aa: CSARTGDFEQYF
clone_size: few; v_call: TRBV20-1; d_call: .; cdr3_length: 13; j_call: TRBJ1-5; cdr3_aa: CSAGRTVQGPQHF
clone_size: many; v_call: TRBV2; d_call: .; cdr3_length: 11; j_call: TRBJ1-2; cdr3_aa: CASSVYNGYTF
clone_size: .; v_call: TRBV18; d_call: .; cdr3_length: 17; j_call: TRBJ1-1; cdr3_aa: CASSPVGQVGLHTEAFF
clone_size: few; v_call: TRBV28; d_call: .; cdr3_length: 13; j_call: TRBJ2-1; cdr3_aa: CASTSSTYNEQFF
clone_size: many; v_call: TRBV6-6; d_call: TRBD1; cdr3_length: 13; j_call: TRBJ2-7; cdr3_aa: CASSYRGHYEQYF
clone_size: .; v_call: TRBV11-2; d_call: TRBD2; cdr3_length: 21; j_call: TRBJ2-2; cdr3_aa: CASSLIPDTSGGTGNTGELFF
clone_size: .; v_call: TRBV28; d_call: TRBD1; cdr3_length: 14; j_call: TRBJ2-5; cdr3_aa: CASSFRDRVETQYF
clone_size: .; v_call: TRBV18; d_call: .; cdr3_length: 13; j_call: TRBJ1-1; cdr3_aa: CASSRGGDTEAFF
clone_size: .; v_call: TRBV7-2; d_call: .; cdr3_length: 13; j_call: TRBJ2-7; cdr3_aa: CASSLTGAGEQYF
clone_size: few; v_call: TRBV9; d_call: .; cdr3_length: 12; j_call: TRBJ2-5; cdr3_aa: CASSGEAETQYF
clone_size: .; v_call: TRBV7-9; d_call: TRBD1; cdr3_length: 18; j_call: TRBJ1-1; cdr3_aa: CASSQDAGGEWMNTEAFF
clone_size: many; v_call: TRBV20-1; d_call: .; cdr3_length: 14; j_call: TRBJ1-5; cdr3_aa: CSAIPDSTNQPQHF
clone_size: many; v_call: TRBV11-2; d_call: TRBD2; cdr3_length: 20; j_call: TRBJ2-1; cdr3_aa: CASSLKSRPLAVNSYNEQFF
clone_size: .; v_call: TRBV24-1; d_call: .; cdr3_length: 16; j_call: TRBJ1-1; cdr3_aa: CATSEGTGEMNTEAFF
clone_size: many; v_call: TRBV7-9; d_call: TRBD1; cdr3_length: 14; j_call: TRBJ2-7; cdr3_aa: CASSLNWDSYEQYF
clone_size: many; v_call: TRBV2; d_call: .; cdr3_length: 15; j_call: TRBJ1-5; cdr3_aa: CASSEQGSSNQPQHF
clone_size: .; v_call: TRBV20-1; d_call: .; cdr3_length: 14; j_call: TRBJ2-7; cdr3_aa: CSAVGRPSSYEQYF
clone_size: many; v_call: TRBV10-1; d_call: .; cdr3_length: 14; j_call: TRBJ2-7; cdr3_aa: CASSESFGRVEQYF
clone_size: few; v_call: TRBV5-1; d_call: .; cdr3_length: 15; j_call: TRBJ2-5; cdr3_aa: CASSLVSSSSETQYF
clone_size: few; v_call: TRBV20-1; d_call: .; cdr3_length: 11; j_call: TRBJ1-2; cdr3_aa: CSARRAEGYTF
clone_size: few; v_call: TRBV11-1; d_call: TRBD1; cdr3_length: 16; j_call: TRBJ2-1; cdr3_aa: CASSPGTGGFYNEQFF
clone_size: .; v_call: TRBV5-6; d_call: TRBD2; cdr3_length: 16; j_call: TRBJ2-7; cdr3_aa: CASSSGLAGELYEQYF
clone_size: .; v_call: TRBV28; d_call: TRBD2; cdr3_length: 15; j_call: TRBJ2-1; cdr3_aa: CASSLSGLAGNEQFF
clone_size: few; v_call: TRBV19; d_call: TRBD2; cdr3_length: 15; j_call: TRBJ2-7; cdr3_aa: CASSITLAGGYAQYF
clone_size: many; v_call: TRBV20-1; d_call: .; cdr3_length: 13; j_call: TRBJ2-7; cdr3_aa: CSALQGAGYEQYF
clone_size: few; v_call: TRBV28; d_call: .; cdr3_length: 15; j_call: TRBJ1-3; cdr3_aa: CASSFAGFSGNTIYF
clone_size: many; v_call: TRBV2; d_call: TRBD1; cdr3_length: 15; j_call: TRBJ1-1; cdr3_aa: CASSRGTGKNTEAFF
clone_size: .; v_call: TRBV27; d_call: TRBD1; cdr3_length: 15; j_call: TRBJ1-1; cdr3_aa: CASSSRQGLNTEAFF
clone_size: .; v_call: TRBV7-9; d_call: .; cdr3_length: 16; j_call: TRBJ2-7; cdr3_aa: CASSHLTGRNSYEQYF
clone_size: few; v_call: TRBV7-9; d_call: TRBD2; cdr3_length: 17; j_call: TRBJ2-2; cdr3_aa: CASSSLAGGPRAGELFF
clone_size: few; v_call: TRBV27; d_call: .; cdr3_length: 16; j_call: TRBJ1-6; cdr3_aa: CASSLYRNRGNSPLHF
clone_size: .; v_call: TRBV19; d_call: .; cdr3_length: 12; j_call: TRBJ2-1; cdr3_aa: CASSMGHVEQFF
clone_size: .; v_call: TRBV30; d_call: .; cdr3_length: 13; j_call: TRBJ2-5; cdr3_aa: CAWSGEDKETQYF
clone_size: .; v_call: TRBV3-1; d_call: TRBD1; cdr3_length: 18; j_call: TRBJ2-2; cdr3_aa: CASSQGTGTVTNTGELFF
clone_size: many; v_call: TRBV2; d_call: .; cdr3_length: 14; j_call: TRBJ1-6; cdr3_aa: CASSPGSYNSPLHF
clone_size: many; v_call: TRBV11-3; d_call: .; cdr3_length: 17; j_call: TRBJ2-1; cdr3_aa: CASSQGLAGSSYNEQFF
clone_size: few; v_call: TRBV5-5; d_call: TRBD2; cdr3_length: 18; j_call: TRBJ2-5; cdr3_aa: CASSLEGLAGGLGETQYF